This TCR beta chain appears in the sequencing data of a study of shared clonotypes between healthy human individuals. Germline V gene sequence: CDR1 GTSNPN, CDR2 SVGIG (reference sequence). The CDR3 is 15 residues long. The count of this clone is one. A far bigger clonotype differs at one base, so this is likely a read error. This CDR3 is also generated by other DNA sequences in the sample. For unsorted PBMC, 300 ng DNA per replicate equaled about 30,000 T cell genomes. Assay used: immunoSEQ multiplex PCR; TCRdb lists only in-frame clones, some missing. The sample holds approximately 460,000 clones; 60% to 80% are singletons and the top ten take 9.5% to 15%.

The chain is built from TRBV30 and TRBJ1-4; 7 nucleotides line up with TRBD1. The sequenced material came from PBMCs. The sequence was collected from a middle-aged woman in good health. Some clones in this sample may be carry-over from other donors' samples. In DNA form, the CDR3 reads TGTGCCTGGAGTGTTCGGGCAGGGGGTTTTGAAAAACTGTTTTTC. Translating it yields CAWSVRAGGFEKLFF.